This T cell receptor (beta chain) came from a study of cytomegalovirus exposure and HLA in healthy donors. At the level of the study: The roughly 670 first-cohort repertoires shared a platform with the 130 or so validation repertoires, as reported in a later analysis.

Notes on the study in general: The listing of 150 to 200 TCR beta chains classed them as cytomegalovirus-associated. According to reports, the classifier identified cytomegalovirus status with high specificity and sensitivity.

The V end was cut by 0 bases, the J end by 4 bases, with 19 bases between. Per the germline V gene, CDR1 is LGHNA and CDR2 is YSLEER. CDR3 length: 18 residues. For this clone: Its specificity is not known.

Sequenced by immunoSEQ multiplex PCR; TCRdb stores in-frame clones only, minus some. The profile covers a few hundred thousand clones, with 75% to 90% appearing a single time and 0.65% to 0.85% taken by the ten largest. The clonotype comes from a woman aged 18-30 years in good health and CMV-seronegative. The J gene is TRBJ1-3, the V gene TRBV4-3; a possible D gene is TRBD1 (6 bases). Sequencing was performed on PBMCs. The CDR3 protein is CASSQDLRTVPGGNTIYF. CDR3 in DNA: TGCGCCAGCAGCCAAGATTTGAGGACAGTCCCGGGGGGAAACACCATATATTTT.